Listed below are T cell receptor beta chains from one sample, sequenced in a study of response to subunit inactivated influenza vaccine. TCRdb itself ran the RT-PCR reads through MiXCR, one entry per CDR3 protein. The table includes about 520,000 distinct CDR3 sequences, about 7.2% detected once. The sample consisted of PBMCs from blood, taken roughly 24 months after vaccination. These receptors were collected from a man between 50 and 70 years old who received an inactivated influenza vaccine. The CDR3 runs from the conserved cysteine through the conserved F or W. Fields, in order: J gene, V gene, CDR3 protein.

j_gene: TRBJ1-1
v_gene: TRBV6-1
CDR3aa: CASSEQGTGTEAFF

j_gene: TRBJ1-2
v_gene: TRBV3-1
CDR3aa: CASSHGTGQGYTF

j_gene: TRBJ2-4
v_gene: TRBV4-1
CDR3aa: CASSQDYQGHNIQYF

j_gene: TRBJ1-4
v_gene: TRBV27
CDR3aa: CASRKGPRGNEKLFF

j_gene: TRBJ2-7
v_gene: TRBV12-3/TRBV12-4
CDR3aa: CASSLRWGLTYEQYF

j_gene: TRBJ2-7
v_gene: TRBV5-1
CDR3aa: CASSSSVGVAYEQYF

j_gene: TRBJ2-3
v_gene: TRBV20-1
CDR3aa: CSAPSGGSTDTQYF

j_gene: TRBJ1-3
v_gene: TRBV6-2/TRBV6-3
CDR3aa: CASRSDRGSGNTIYF

j_gene: TRBJ1-2
v_gene: TRBV29-1
CDR3aa: CSVEGQSVNYGYTF

j_gene: TRBJ1-2
v_gene: TRBV20-1
CDR3aa: CSARGQGNYYGYTF

j_gene: TRBJ1-2
v_gene: TRBV25-1
CDR3aa: CASSDPVNYGYTF

j_gene: TRBJ2-7
v_gene: TRBV5-1
CDR3aa: CASSPVPSSYEQYF

j_gene: TRBJ2-1
v_gene: TRBV4-3
CDR3aa: CASSQVLSGGPNEQFF

j_gene: TRBJ2-5
v_gene: TRBV6-1
CDR3aa: CASSGLAGVQETQYF

j_gene: TRBJ2-3
v_gene: TRBV10-3
CDR3aa: CAISASGDSTDTQYF

j_gene: TRBJ2-3
v_gene: TRBV7-2
CDR3aa: CASSPFASTDTQYF

j_gene: TRBJ1-2
v_gene: TRBV7-3
CDR3aa: CASSLIGPRQGAMWYGYTF